These 4 T cell receptor beta chains originate from one sample sequenced in a study of shared clonotypes between healthy human individuals. TCRdb keeps only in-frame clones here, not all; method: immunoSEQ multiplex PCR. Of 950,000 to 1,100,000 clones in the sample, approximately 76% were seen once. Sequencing input: memory CD4+ T cells sorted from blood. Subset defined: CD45RA-negative fraction. These receptor sequences come from a man younger than 30 in good health.

J is TRBJ2-2 and V is TRBV11-2; D is undetermined. V was clipped by 5 bases and J by 8 bases, with 9 bases between them. Germline assignment: CDR1 SGHAT and CDR2 FQNNGV. This CDR3 is built from 12 residues. Here the CDR3 DNA reads TGTGCCAGCAGCCTCTTGGCTGGGGAGCTGTTTTTT. It specifies CASSLLAGELFF. The full variable domain, its missing parts supplied by reference TRBV11-2 and TRBJ2-2, is EAGVAQSPRYKIIEKRQSVAFWCNPISGHATLYWYQQILGQGPKLLIQFQNNGVVDDSQLPKDRFSAERLKGVDSTLKIQPAKLEDSAVYLCASSLLAGELFFGEGSRLTVL.

The V and J genes are TRBV5-1 and TRBJ2-3, with D maybe TRBD2 (7 bases). V was cut by 9 bases and J by 5 bases, with 16 bases left in between. Germline V lookup: CDR1 SGHRS, CDR2 YFSETQ. This CDR3 is 13 amino acids long. DNA of the CDR3: TGCGCCACTTCGGCGGGGGCCGGAGATACGCAGTATTTT. Its translation is CATSAGAGDTQYF. Complete variable domain (other parts from reference TRBV5-1 and TRBJ2-3): KAGVTQTPRYLIKTRGQQVTLSCSPISGHRSVSWYQQTPGQGLQFLFEYFSETQRNKGNFPGRFSGRQFSNSRSEMNVSTLELGDSALYLCATSAGAGDTQYFGPGTRLTVL.

The table lists this clone with a few counts. The chain combines TRBV7-2 with TRBJ1-3, with a possible D match to TRBD1 (6 bases). Trimming cost V 1 base and J 2 bases, with 9 bases left between them. The CDR3 spans 15 residues. CDR1 is SGHTA and CDR2 is FQGNSA in the germline V gene. For the CDR3, the DNA is TGTGCCAGCAGCTTAGACAGGGATCCTGGAAACACCATATATTTT. Protein product: CASSLDRDPGNTIYF.

J is TRBJ2-1 and V is TRBV10-2, with 9 bases that match TRBD2. V shed 5 bases, J shed 0 bases, and the junction held 5 bases outside the gene matches. The CDR3 runs to 16 residues. Per germline, CDR1 WSHSY and CDR2 SAAADI. The CDR3 loop reads CASSRLAAVSYNEQFF. As DNA, the CDR3 is TGCGCCAGCAGTCGACTAGCGGCGGTCTCCTACAATGAGCAGTTCTTC.